This paragraph reports one TCR beta chain. This entry comes from a study of T cell changes during pregnancy in multiple sclerosis. Germline V lookup: CDR1 MNHEY, CDR2 SMNVEV (reference sequence). The CDR3 contains 14 residues. Trimming at V came to 3 bases and at J to 9 bases, leaving 9 bases not matched to a gene. TCRdb keeps only in-frame clones here, not all; method: immunoSEQ multiplex PCR. The sample lists roughly 11,000 clones, over 65% occurring once. The rearrangement uses TRBV27 and TRBJ2-7, with TRBD2 matching 9 bases. Sample: CD8+ T cells from peripheral blood mononuclear cells, taken after pregnancy. This receptor was identified in a female donor in good health, enrolled as a control in a pregnancy study. The DNA of the CDR3 is TGTGCCAGCAGTTTGGCGGGGGGGGAGAGGGGGCAGTACTTC. This translates into CASSLAGGERGQYF.